Shown below are 7 T cell receptor beta chains from a single sample sequenced in a study of T-cell reconstitution after alpha-beta-depleted transplantation in children. Preparation of the TCRbeta library used unique molecular identifiers. TCRdb passed the PCR reads through MiXCR, listing each CDR3 protein once. Of around 180,000 distinct CDR3 sequences detected, around 10% appear once; the ten largest clones hold about 12%. Sample: PBMCs, taken before TCRalphabeta/CD19-depleted stem cell transplant. The receptors come from a boy between 2 and 10 years old with acute myeloid leukemia, due to receive a stem cell transplant.

This chain links TRBV9 with TRBJ2-3; D call uncertain. V was clipped by 4 bases and J by 1 base, with 13 bases between them. The CDR3 consists of 15 residues. Germline V gives CDR1 SGDLS, CDR2 YYNGEE. DNA of the CDR3: TGTGCCAGCAGCCCCCGGGCGGCTGGCACAGATACGCAGTATTTT. Translated: CASSPRAAGTDTQYF. Based on the CDR3 plus reference TRBV9 and TRBJ2-3, the full variable domain is DSGVTQTPKHLITATGQRVTLRCSPRSGDLSVYWYQQSLDQGLQFLIQYYNGEERAKGNILERFSAQQFPDLHSELNLSSLELGDSALYFCASSPRAAGTDTQYFGPGTRLTVL.

This clonotype was seen at least ten times. The chain recombines TRBV7-9 with TRBJ2-3; no reliable D call. CDR1 is SEHNR and CDR2 is FQNEAQ in the germline V gene (reference sequence). The length of the CDR3 is 12 residues. V was shortened by 7 bases and J by 4 bases, with 9 bases between the two germline ends. DNA of the CDR3: TGTGCCAGCATGAGAGGCCCAGATACGCAGTATTTT. Protein sequence: CASMRGPDTQYF.

Many counts were recorded for this clonotype. The CDR3 coding sequence is TGTGCCAGCAGCCCAGTCCAGCGGGGGCCGGGAGAGACCCAGTACTTC. Amino acids: CASSPVQRGPGETQYF. The rearrangement uses TRBV12-3 or TRBV12-4 and TRBJ2-5; 8 positions match TRBD2. This CDR3 comprises 16 residues. The V gene end was trimmed by 6 bases and the J gene end by 4 bases; junction bases not matched to a gene: 13.

The sample holds many counts of this clonotype. The chain joins TRBV29-1 to TRBJ2-1; unclear D gene. Germline CDR1 SQVTM, CDR2 ANQGSEA. This CDR3 is 15 amino acids long. V was cut by 0 bases and J by 0 bases, with 9 bases left in between. The CDR3 region is CSVEEAHDSYNEQFF. The CDR3 DNA reads TGCAGCGTTGAAGAGGCCCATGACTCCTACAATGAGCAGTTCTTC.

About this clonotype itself: A single base separates this from a much larger clone, so it may be a read error. V usage is TRBV12-3 or TRBV12-4 and J usage is TRBJ2-1; 7 positions match TRBD2. This CDR3 is 13 amino acids long. The CDR3 here is CASSLSEAGEHFF. As DNA, the CDR3 is TGTGCCAGCAGTTTATCGGAGGCGGGGGAGCACTTCTTC.

This clonotype came up many times. The CDR3 nucleotides read TGTGCCAGCAGTCTTATAGGAGACAATGAGCAGTTCTTC. Its protein product is CASSLIGDNEQFF. This sequence joins TRBV27 and TRBJ2-1; D gene ambiguous. Trimming took 5 bases from V and 5 from J, leaving 10 bases between them. This CDR3 comprises 13 residues. Germline values: CDR1 MNHEY, CDR2 SMNVEV (reference sequence).

There are many counts of this clonotype. V usage is TRBV27 and J usage is TRBJ2-7, with 9 bases that match TRBD1. CDR3 length: 13 residues. Trimming at V came to 6 bases and at J to 4 bases, leaving 4 bases not matched to a gene. Germline V CDR1 and CDR2: MNHEY, SMNVEV (reference sequence). For the CDR3, the DNA is TGTGCCAGCAGAGGGACAGGGAATTACGAGCAGTACTTC. Protein: CASRGTGNYEQYF.